This T cell receptor (beta chain) derives from a study of CD4 and CD8 cells across lung adenocarcinoma regions. The CDR3 is 13 residues long. The germline V gene encodes CDR1 LNHNV and CDR2 YYDKDF (reference sequence). Localized lung adenocarcinoma, a non-small cell lung cancer, affected the donors. As for this clonotype: One junction end does not reproduce the germline sequence, and a read error may be involved.

TCRdb analysed the PCR reads with MiXCR anew, one entry per CDR3 protein. The sample includes under 13,000 distinct CDR3 sequences, 50% to 65% of them seen just once. Input material: CD4+ T cells from the center of a lung tumor. The receptor comes from a male donor with lung adenocarcinoma. The CD4 and CD8 labels of this study may be unreliable. The chain employs TRBV15 and TRBJ2-5; 7 nucleotides align to TRBD2. The CDR3 reads CATRRDYGLEQYF. The DNA for the CDR3 is TGTGCCACCCGCAGGGACTACGGTCTAGAGCAGTACTTC. Full variable domain (rest looked up from reference TRBV15 and TRBJ2-5): DAMVIQNPRYQVTQFGKPVTLSCSQTLNHNVMYWYQQKSSQAPKLLFHYYDKDFNNEADTPDNFQSRRPNTSFCFLDIRSPGLGDTAMYLCATRRDYGLEQYFGPGTRLLVL.